The 24 T cell receptor beta chains below all came from one sample that was sequenced in a study of blood T cell repertoires in COVID-19. The method was immunoSEQ multiplex PCR; TCRdb's version includes in-frame clones alone and lacks a portion of them. The sample has 180,000 or so clones, 82% seen once; the top ten hold roughly 9.1%. The sequenced sample consisted of peripheral blood. These receptors all stem from a woman in her seventies with acute or convalescent COVID-19.

This clone has a single count. The chain recombines TRBV5-4 with TRBJ2-1; no definite D call. Germline V CDR1 and CDR2: SGHNT, YYREEE (reference sequence). The CDR3 runs to 15 residues. Trimming removed 1 base at V and 4 bases at J, with 12 bases between. The CDR3 spells CASSLKSQAYNEQFF. DNA for the CDR3: TGTGCCAGCAGCTTGAAGTCTCAGGCTTACAATGAGCAGTTCTTC.

The chain joins TRBV7-2 to TRBJ2-1, with 8 nucleotides matching TRBD2. This CDR3 is 15 amino acids long. Germline V gene data show CDR1 as SGHTA and CDR2 as FQGNSA. V lost 0 bases to trimming and J lost 9 bases; unmatched junction nucleotides: 7. The CDR3 spells CASSLAWGAGGEQFF. DNA for the CDR3: TGTGCCAGCAGCTTAGCGTGGGGCGCGGGAGGTGAGCAGTTCTTC. Full variable domain (missing parts from reference TRBV7-2 and TRBJ2-1): GAGVSQSPSNKVTEKGKDVELRCDPISGHTALYWYRQSLGQGLEFLIYFQGNSAPDKSGLPSDRFSAERTGGSVSTLTIQRTQQEDSAVYLCASSLAWGAGGEQFFGPGTRLTVL.

The J gene is TRBJ1-1, the V gene TRBV27; the D gene is possibly TRBD1 (6 bases). The V end was cut by 5 bases, the J end by 0 bases, with 13 bases between. The length of the CDR3 is 15 residues. CDR1 and CDR2 (germline): MNHEY, SMNVEV (reference sequence). The CDR3 coding sequence is TGTGCCAGCAGTCCGAGACAGGTCATGAACACTGAAGCTTTCTTT. Translation: CASSPRQVMNTEAFF.

As regards this clone: Its ends do not fully match the called genes, so a read error is possible. The chain carries TRBV28 and TRBJ2-1, with 12 bases lining up with TRBD2. Germline values: CDR1 MDHEN, CDR2 SYDVKM. The CDR3 has 15 residues. In nucleotides, the CDR3 is TGTGCCAGCAGTCTATGGACTAGCGGGGACAATGAGCAGTTCTTC. This sequence encodes CASSLWTSGDNEQFF.

CDR3 amino acids: CASSFSIPGKGTDTQYF. The CDR3 DNA sequence: TGTGCCAGCAGCTTCTCGATCCCAGGGAAAGGCACAGATACGCAGTATTTT. J is TRBJ2-3 and V is TRBV5-6, with D perhaps matching TRBD1 (5 bases). Germline V gene lookup returns CDR1 SGHDT and CDR2 YYEEEE. The V and J ends lost 2 bases and 1 base respectively, with 17 bases between them. This CDR3 has 17 amino acids. The full variable domain, rest sourced from reference TRBV5-6 and TRBJ2-3, is DAGVTQSPTHLIKTRGQQVTLRCSPKSGHDTVSWYQQALGQGPQFIFQYYEEEERQRGNFPDRFSGHQFPNYSSELNVNALLLGDSALYLCASSFSIPGKGTDTQYFGPGTRLTVL.

J is TRBJ2-3 and V is TRBV19, with D perhaps matching TRBD2 (5 bases). Germline CDR1 is LNHDA and CDR2 is SQIVND (reference sequence). The CDR3 covers 13 residues. V was pared by 3 bases and J by 5 bases, with 9 bases between. The DNA of the CDR3 is TGTGCCAGTAGTATTACTAGTATAGATACGCAGTATTTT. This codes for CASSITSIDTQYF.

The chain joins TRBV19 to TRBJ2-1; 7 bases are a match to TRBD1. The germline V gene has CDR1 LNHDA and CDR2 SQIVND (reference sequence). V lost 6 bases and J lost 1; bases outside the gene matches: 3. This CDR3 has 14 amino acids. The CDR3: CASRSGGSYNEQFF. In nucleotides, the CDR3 is TGTGCCAGTAGGTCAGGGGGTTCCTACAATGAGCAGTTCTTC. The entire variable domain, with the rest obtained from reference TRBV19 and TRBJ2-1, is as follows: DGGITQSPKYLFRKEGQNVTLSCEQNLNHDAMYWYRQDPGQGLRLIYYSQIVNDFQKGDIAEGYSVSREKKESFPLTVTSAQKNPTAFYLCASRSGGSYNEQFFGPGTRLTVL.

CDR3 amino acids: CASSYWTGQETQYF. CDR3 DNA sequence: TGTGCCAGCAGTTACTGGACAGGTCAAGAGACCCAGTACTTC. The chain couples TRBV6-6 to TRBJ2-5; TRBD1 agrees at 7 bases. This CDR3 is built from 14 residues. Per the germline V gene, CDR1 is MNHNY and CDR2 is SVGAGI (reference sequence). With V trimmed by 1 base and J by 2 bases, 1 base remained unmatched.

This clone was seen a single time. The chain joins TRBV15 to TRBJ2-5, with TRBD1 identical over 9 bases. J was trimmed by 5 bases and V by 0 bases; bases with no gene match: 7. The CDR3 is 16 residues long. The germline V gene has CDR1 LNHNV and CDR2 YYDKDF (reference sequence). DNA of the CDR3: TGTGCCACCAGCAGAGATCTTGCGACAGGGGGGGAGACCCAGTACTTC. Translation gives CATSRDLATGGETQYF.

This clone was observed a single time. This chain links TRBV6-2 or TRBV6-3 with TRBJ2-3; weak D call: TRBD2 (6 bases). This CDR3 comprises 14 residues. Germline assignment: CDR1 MNHEY and CDR2 SVGEGT. V was shortened by 7 bases and J by 5 bases, with 16 bases between the two germline ends. The CDR3 here is CASIPGDSVDTQYF. CDR3 in DNA: TGTGCCAGCATCCCGGGGGACTCCGTAGATACGCAGTATTTT.

V and J are TRBV5-1 and TRBJ1-1, with 7 bases fitting TRBD1. The germline CDR1 and CDR2 sequences are SGHRS and YFSETQ. V lost 7 bases and J lost 1; bases outside the gene matches: 7. This CDR3 comprises 14 residues. The chain's CDR3 is CASFRDSKNTEAFF. The CDR3 coding sequence is TGCGCCAGCTTCCGGGACAGCAAGAACACTGAAGCTTTCTTT.

The chain joins TRBV2 to TRBJ1-2; no reliable D call. The CDR3 has 13 residues. V gave up 6 bases and J gave up 0 bases, with 8 bases separating them. Germline V gene data show CDR1 as SNHLY and CDR2 as FYNNEI. The DNA of the CDR3 is TGTGCCAGCAGATACACCGCTAACTATGGCTACACCTTC. It is translated as CASRYTANYGYTF. The variable domain in full, with the rest retrieved from reference TRBV2 and TRBJ1-2, is EPEVTQTPSHQVTQMGQEVILRCVPISNHLYFYWYRQILGQKVEFLVSFYNNEISEKSEIFDDQFSVERPDGSNFTLKIRSTKLEDSAMYFCASRYTANYGYTFGSGTRLTVV.

The rearrangement links TRBV2 to TRBJ1-2, with 7 bases identical to TRBD1. Germline V gene sequence: CDR1 SNHLY, CDR2 FYNNEI. The CDR3 extends over 13 amino acids. Trimming at V came to 6 bases and at J to 5 bases, leaving 6 bases not matched to a gene. Here the CDR3 DNA reads TGTGCCAGCAGCGCCGACAGGGATTATGGCTACACCTTC. Encoded protein: CASSADRDYGYTF.

The CDR3 loop reads CASSSRMNRGQDGYTF. For the CDR3, the DNA is TGTGCCAGCAGTTCCCGAATGAACAGGGGGCAGGATGGCTACACCTTC. The chain has TRBV6-2 or TRBV6-3 and TRBJ1-2, with TRBD1 identical over 9 bases. The CDR3 spans 16 residues. The V gene end was trimmed by 4 bases and the J gene end by 6 bases; junction bases not matched to a gene: 12. Per the germline V gene, CDR1 is MNHEY and CDR2 is SVGEGT.

The chain is built from TRBV6-6 and TRBJ2-2, with a possible D match to TRBD1 (5 bases). Germline CDR1 reads MNHNY; CDR2 reads SVGAGI (reference sequence). The length of the CDR3 is 16 residues. Between the trimmed V and J ends, which lost 5 bases and 2 bases, there was a span of 15 bases. The CDR3, as DNA: TGTGCCAGCAGTCCTCAGGGCAGTCTCAACACCGGGGAGCTGTTTTTT. This gives the protein CASSPQGSLNTGELFF.

This clone turned up a few times. The chain has TRBV15 and TRBJ2-7, with a weak D call TRBD2 (6 bases). The CDR3 runs 16 residues. Per germline, CDR1 LNHNV and CDR2 YYDKDF (reference sequence). V was shortened by 6 bases and J by 2 bases, with 20 bases between the two germline ends. Written as DNA, the CDR3 is TGTGCCACCAGAGCGAGGGGCGGAGCGGGCACCTACGAGCAGTACTTC. Translated: CATRARGGAGTYEQYF.

With respect to this clone: One end of the junction fails to match germline, which may point to a read error. The gene calls are TRBV13 and TRBJ2-1, with 9 nucleotides matching TRBD2. Germline-derived CDR1 and CDR2 are PRHDT and FYEKMQ (reference sequence). The CDR3 consists of 17 residues. This chain's CDR3 is CASSLGSSGRTYNEQFF. The DNA for the CDR3 is TGTGCCAGCAGCCTAGGGAGTAGCGGGAGAACCTACAATGAGCAGTTCTTC.

V gene TRBV6-5 combines with J gene TRBJ1-2; tentatively, D is TRBD1 (6 bases). CDR1 and CDR2 from the germline V gene are MNHEY and SVGAGI. Trimming removed 6 bases at V and 4 bases at J, with 15 bases between. CDR3 size: 14 residues. Here the CDR3 reads CASRATGGVYGYTF. The CDR3 nucleotides are TGTGCCAGCAGGGCAACGGGGGGCGTCTATGGCTACACCTTC.

The rearrangement links TRBV7-2 to TRBJ1-1; D ambiguous. CDR1 and CDR2 (germline): SGHTA, FQGNSA. The germline V and J ends were trimmed by 1 base and 7 bases, with 13 bases remaining between them. The CDR3 loop spans 14 amino acids. CDR3 in DNA: TGTGCCAGCAGCTTAGTAGGCCCAGGTTATGAAGCTTTCTTT. Residues: CASSLVGPGYEAFF.

J is TRBJ2-6 and V is TRBV28; a possible D gene is TRBD2 (6 bases). This CDR3 spans 14 amino acids. V was trimmed by 3 bases and J by 10 bases, leaving 13 bases between them. Germline V gene sequence: CDR1 MDHEN, CDR2 SYDVKM. CDR3: CASSLPAGRNVLTF. Written as DNA, the CDR3 is TGTGCCAGCAGTTTGCCGGCGGGGAGGAACGTCCTGACTTTC.

This sequence joins TRBV19 and TRBJ2-5; the D is unclear. CDR3 length: 13 residues. Looked up from germline, CDR1 is LNHDA and CDR2 is SQIVND (reference sequence). Trimming took off 5 bases at V and 2 bases at J, with 9 bases between the two ends. CDR3 loop: CASSLLTQETQYF. The CDR3 DNA sequence: TGTGCCAGTAGTCTGCTGACACAAGAGACCCAGTACTTC.

The sample holds a few counts of this clone. The V gene is TRBV6-5, the J gene TRBJ2-2, with TRBD2 matching 7 bases. The CDR3 has 15 residues. With V trimmed by 5 bases and J by 4 bases, 7 bases remained unmatched. Germline CDR1 MNHEY, CDR2 SVGAGI. The CDR3: CASSNGGVSTGELFF. The CDR3 nucleotides read TGTGCCAGCAGTAATGGGGGGGTTAGCACCGGGGAGCTGTTTTTT.

The rearrangement links TRBV7-6 to TRBJ1-4; unclear D gene. CDR3 length: 17 residues. Per germline, CDR1 SGHVS and CDR2 FNYEAQ. The V end lost 0 bases, the J end lost 8 bases, and 19 bases lay between the germline ends. CDR3 amino acids: CASSLASRHQPGEKLFF. Written as DNA, the CDR3 is TGTGCCAGCAGCTTAGCCTCGCGACACCAACCGGGGGAAAAACTGTTTTTT.

The chain carries TRBV27 and TRBJ2-7; 11 bases align to TRBD2. Germline CDR1 reads MNHEY; CDR2 reads SMNVEV (reference sequence). Unmatched junction bases numbered 11, after V lost 2 bases and J lost 2 bases. The CDR3 spans 18 residues. CDR3 sequence reads: CASSLRSALAGGAYEQYF. DNA of the CDR3: TGTGCCAGCAGTTTACGCTCTGCCTTAGCGGGAGGGGCCTACGAGCAGTACTTC.